This TCR beta chain comes out of a study of T cell repertoires in cytomegalovirus infection. The overall study: Public TCR beta signatures indicated both CMV infection and matching HLA type. Findings and caveats of the study: Cumulated frequencies of public TCR beta families served to identify carriers of CMV plus the relevant HLA. Dominant in the ex vivo response were TCR beta clonotypes restricted by HLA-C and specific for CMV.

MiXCR was run by TCRdb on the reads, yielding one entry per CDR3 protein. The sample has 400,000 to 550,000 distinct CDR3 sequences, about 10% seen once. This clonotype was detected a few times. Its antigen is as yet unknown. The CDR3 sequence is 14 residues long. Looked up from germline, CDR1 is SNHLY and CDR2 is FYNNEI. The junction had 2 bases not matched to a gene; V was cut back by 6 bases and J by 0 bases. The sequencing sample was made of PBMCs. The clonotype was recovered from a human donor in good health (CMV status not recorded). Some clones in this sample may be carry-over from other donors' samples. The chain recombines TRBV2 with TRBJ1-1; TRBD1 agrees at 9 bases. The CDR3 DNA reads as TGTGCCAGCAGAAGACAGGGGGTGAACACTGAAGCTTTCTTT. Translation gives CASRRQGVNTEAFF.